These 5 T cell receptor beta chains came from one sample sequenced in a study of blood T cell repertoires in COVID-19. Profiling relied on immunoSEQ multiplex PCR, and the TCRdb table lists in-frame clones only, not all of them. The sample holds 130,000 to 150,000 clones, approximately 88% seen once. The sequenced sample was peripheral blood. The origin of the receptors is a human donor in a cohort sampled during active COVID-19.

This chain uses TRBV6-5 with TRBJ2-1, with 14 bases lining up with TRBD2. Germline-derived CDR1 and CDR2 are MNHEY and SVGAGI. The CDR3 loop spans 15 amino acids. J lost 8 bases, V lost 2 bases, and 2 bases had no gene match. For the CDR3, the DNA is TGTGCCAGCAGTTACGGGACTAGCGGGGGCGATGAGCAGTTCTTC. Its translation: CASSYGTSGGDEQFF.

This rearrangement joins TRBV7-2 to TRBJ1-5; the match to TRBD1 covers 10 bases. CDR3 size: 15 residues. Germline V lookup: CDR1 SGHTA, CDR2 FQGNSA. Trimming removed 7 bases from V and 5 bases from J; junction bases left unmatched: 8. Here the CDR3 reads CASTLRTGGYQPQHF. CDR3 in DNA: TGTGCCAGCACTCTAAGGACAGGGGGTTATCAGCCCCAGCATTTT.

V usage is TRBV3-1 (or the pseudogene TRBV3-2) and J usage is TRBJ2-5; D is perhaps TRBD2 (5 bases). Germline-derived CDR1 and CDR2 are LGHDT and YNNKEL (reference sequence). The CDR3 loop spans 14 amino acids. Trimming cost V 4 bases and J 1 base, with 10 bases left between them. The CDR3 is CASSPVGSQETQYF. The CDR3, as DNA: TGTGCCAGCAGCCCCGTGGGGAGCCAAGAGACCCAGTACTTC.

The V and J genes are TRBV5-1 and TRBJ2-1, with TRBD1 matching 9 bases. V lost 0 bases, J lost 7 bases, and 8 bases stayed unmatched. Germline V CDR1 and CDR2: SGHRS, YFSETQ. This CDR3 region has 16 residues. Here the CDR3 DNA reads TGCGCCAGCAGCTTGGAGACAGGGGGAGTCCAAAATGAGCAGTTCTTC. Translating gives CASSLETGGVQNEQFF.

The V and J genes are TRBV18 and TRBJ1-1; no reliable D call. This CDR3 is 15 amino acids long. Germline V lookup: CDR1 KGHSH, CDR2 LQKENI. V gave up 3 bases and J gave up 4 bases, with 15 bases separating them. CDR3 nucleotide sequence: TGTGCCAGCTCACCTGGACGAGGGCAAGCCACTGAAGCTTTCTTT. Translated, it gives CASSPGRGQATEAFF.